This T cell receptor (beta chain) came from a study of PD-1 blockade in classical Hodgkin lymphoma. Each patient's relapse followed autologous stem cell transplantation, and brentuximab vedotin exposure varied. Comment on this clone: Its antigen is unidentified.

TCRdb's copy holds only in-frame clones and misses some; the assay was immunoSEQ multiplex PCR. The table lists 20,000 to 30,000 clones, 69% of them singletons. General study findings and limits: Repertoire differences lack defined causes, possibly disease activity or prior therapy. At baseline, newly diagnosed patients reportedly showed less TCR diversity than healthy donors.

This CDR3 has 13 residues. Between the trimmed V and J ends, which lost 8 bases and 4 bases, there was a span of 14 bases. Looked up from germline, CDR1 is LNHDA and CDR2 is SQIVND (reference sequence). This sequence joins TRBV19 and TRBJ1-2, with D maybe TRBD1 (5 bases). Sequencing used peripheral blood mononuclear cells (PBMCs), obtained at baseline. This TCR came from a human donor with classical Hodgkin lymphoma. The CDR3 sequence: CASSGDPLYGYTF. CDR3 DNA sequence: TGTGCCAGTTCCGGGGACCCCCTCTATGGCTACACCTTC.